This TCR beta chain comes out of a study of naive CD8 T cells in extremely preterm neonates. Findings and caveats of the study: iChao1 richness was lowest in preterm neonates, significantly versus all ages. Compared with older groups, preterm CDR3s were shorter, with fewer N additions and less trimming.

Elective cesarean births at roughly 35-43 weeks, without labor or membrane rupture, supplied the cord blood. Pregnancies with fetal demise were excluded. Of note for this clone: Its antigen is not identified.

The method was immunoSEQ multiplex PCR; TCRdb's version includes in-frame clones alone and lacks a portion of them. The profile shows about 4,900 clones, 97% of them singletons. This sequence was found in a newborn in good health. Sequenced material: naive CD8+ T cells from cord blood.

In DNA form, the CDR3 reads TGTGCCAGCAGCTTACTAACCCCGAGCGGGACCTACGAGCAGTACTTC. Translated: CASSLLTPSGTYEQYF. The chain carries TRBV7-9 and TRBJ2-7; 7 bases match TRBD2. Germline V gene lookup returns CDR1 SEHNR and CDR2 FQNEAQ (reference sequence). V trimming: 2 bases; J trimming: 2 bases; junction bases outside the gene matches: 9. The CDR3 contains 16 residues.